This T cell receptor (beta chain) was captured in a study of T cell responses to AZD1222 COVID-19 vaccine. Whole-study findings and limits: Most donors were white British, females outnumbered males, and clonal diversity was possibly underestimated. Spike regions recognized by vaccine-associated CD4 TCRs spanned the protein, led by 160-218 and 743-854. Repertoires were obtained solely post-peak T cell response.

Combined were second doses at about 4 or about 12 weeks. TCRdb keeps only in-frame clones here, not all; method: immunoSEQ multiplex PCR. Here the sample spans over 150,000 clones, approximately 86% being singletons. The CDR3 is 13 residues long. Per the germline V gene, CDR1 is MNHEY and CDR2 is SVGAGI. V lost 0 bases, J lost 11 bases, and 14 bases lay in between. Regarding this clone: Its antigen is as yet unknown.

V usage is TRBV6-5 and J usage is TRBJ2-7, with a weak D call TRBD1 (6 bases). The clonotype comes from an adult who received the AZD1222 COVID-19 vaccine. The sequences come from peripheral blood, collected 28 days after the second AZD1222 dose. This CDR3 reads CASSYSSGVVKYF. For the CDR3, the DNA is TGTGCCAGCAGTTACTCGTCAGGGGTGGTAAAGTACTTC.